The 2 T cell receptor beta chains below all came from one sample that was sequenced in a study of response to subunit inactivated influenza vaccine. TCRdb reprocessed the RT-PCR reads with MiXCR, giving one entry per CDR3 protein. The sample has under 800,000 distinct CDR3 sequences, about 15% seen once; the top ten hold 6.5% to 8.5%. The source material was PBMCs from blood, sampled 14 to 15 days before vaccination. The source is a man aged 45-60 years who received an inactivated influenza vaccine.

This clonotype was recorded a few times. CDR3 loop: CASRKDTLNTEAFF. CDR3 DNA: TGTGCCAGCAGAAAAGACACGTTGAACACTGAAGCTTTCTTT. V usage is TRBV12-3 or TRBV12-4 and J usage is TRBJ1-1; no reliable D call. Trimming left V 6 bases short and J 0 bases short, with 11 bases between. The CDR3 totals 14 residues.

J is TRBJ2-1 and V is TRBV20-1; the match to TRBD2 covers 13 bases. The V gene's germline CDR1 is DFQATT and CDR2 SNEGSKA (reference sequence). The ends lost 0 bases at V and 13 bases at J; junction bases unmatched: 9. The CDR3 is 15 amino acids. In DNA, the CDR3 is TGCAGTGCTAGAGATGGGCGGACTAGCGGGGGAGCACAGTTCTTC. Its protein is CSARDGRTSGGAQFF.